This T cell receptor (beta chain) was profiled in a study of blood T cell repertoires in COVID-19. Authors' processing steps: Estimated nucleated cell counts came from reference gene primer amplification. Sequenced by immunoSEQ multiplex PCR; TCRdb stores in-frame clones only, minus some. D and trimming were read from the DNA, whereas the V and J calls and clone size are those reported in that table. The sample holds approximately 280,000 clones, around 89% seen once. V lost 0 bases and J 6 bases, leaving 18 bases between the germline ends. The CDR3 consists of 18 residues. Germline V gives CDR1 LGHNA, CDR2 YNFKEQ.

The TCR was taken from a woman in her late teens or twenties with acute COVID-19. This chain uses TRBV4-2 with TRBJ1-6, with unresolved D. The sequencing sample was made of PBMCs or T cells enriched from blood (not recorded which). CDR3 coding DNA: TGTGCCAGCAGCCAAGAACCTTCTTGGCAGAACCTTAATTCACCCCTCCACTTT. This codes for CASSQEPSWQNLNSPLHF.